The clone carrying this T cell receptor (beta chain) is a singleton in its sample. This sample stems from a study of siplizumab effects on memory and regulatory T cells. Here immunoSEQ multiplex PCR was the method, and the copy in TCRdb shows in-frame clones only, minus some. The sample has around 100,000 clones, approximately 93% seen once. Germline CDR1 is LGHNA and CDR2 is YSLEER. J was trimmed by 4 bases and V by 0 bases; bases with no gene match: 6. The CDR3 length is 17 residues. This sequence was found in a human donor in good health. The gene calls are TRBV4-3 and TRBJ2-3; 11 bases fit TRBD2. The sequenced sample was Tregs sorted from blood. CDR3 amino acids: CASSQDTLAGVPDTQYF. The CDR3, as DNA: TGCGCCAGCAGCCAAGATACACTAGCGGGAGTACCAGATACGCAGTATTTT.